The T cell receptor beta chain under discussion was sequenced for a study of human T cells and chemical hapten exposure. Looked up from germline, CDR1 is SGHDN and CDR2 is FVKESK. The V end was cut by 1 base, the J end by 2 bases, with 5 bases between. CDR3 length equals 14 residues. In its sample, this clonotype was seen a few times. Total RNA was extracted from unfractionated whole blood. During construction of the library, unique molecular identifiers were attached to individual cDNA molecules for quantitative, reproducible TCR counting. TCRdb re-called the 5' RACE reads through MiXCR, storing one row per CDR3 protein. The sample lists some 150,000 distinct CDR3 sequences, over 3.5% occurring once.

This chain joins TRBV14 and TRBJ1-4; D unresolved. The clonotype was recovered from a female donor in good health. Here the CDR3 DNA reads TGTGCCAGCAGCCAAGTGGTCACTAATGAAAAACTGTTTTTT. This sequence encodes CASSQVVTNEKLFF.